This TCR beta chain was profiled in a study of neurological immune-mediated disorders. TCRdb redid the calling of the 5' RACE reads with MiXCR, one entry per CDR3 protein. The sample carries about 38,000 distinct CDR3 sequences, around 10% recorded once. Ten or more counts support this clonotype. The source material was CD4+ T cells from blood. The receptor's source is a woman aged 25 to 39 with HTLV-1-associated myelopathy (HAM/TSP).

The CDR3 DNA follows: TGCAGTGCTACCCCGGAGGGGGGGAATCAGCCCCAGCATTTT. Translation: CSATPEGGNQPQHF. V usage is TRBV20-1 and J usage is TRBJ1-5; the D gene is possibly TRBD1 (6 bases). The CDR3 length is 14 residues. CDR1 DFQATT and CDR2 SNEGSKA come from the germline V gene (reference sequence). V shed 4 bases and J shed 4 bases, with 14 bases lying between them.